This entry is about one T cell receptor beta chain. What it binds is not known. Incorporated into the TCR beta cDNA libraries were unique molecular identifiers, which served to reduce PCR and sequencing biases. A population of roughly 0.95 to 10 million T cells gave rise to around 480,000 cDNA molecules. TCRdb recomputed calls from the PCR reads with MiXCR, one row per CDR3 protein. Among fewer than 850,000 distinct CDR3 sequences, 46% were seen once, and the ten largest hold 4.9%. The data were taken from a study of post-analysis software for immune sequencing data. General observations from the study: About five TRBV segments occurring more often in patients than controls included TRBV5-6, TRBV5-1 and TRBV20-1.

The ends lost 6 bases at V and 6 bases at J; junction bases unmatched: 2. Germline V gene data show CDR1 as ENHRY and CDR2 as SYGVKD. The CDR3 spans 13 residues. The sample consisted of blood. The origin of this receptor is a girl aged 5 to 17 with multiple sclerosis. The gene calls are TRBV10-3 and TRBJ1-4; 9 bases line up with TRBD1. This CDR3 is CAISRTGDEKLFF. DNA of the CDR3: TGTGCCATCAGCCGGACAGGGGATGAAAAACTGTTTTTT.